The present entry profiles one T cell receptor (beta chain) with its context. Its target is not known. The table came from immunoSEQ multiplex PCR; TCRdb's copy has only in-frame clones and leaves some out. This sample has roughly 15,000 clones; 55% to 75% occur once, and the top ten carry 40% to 65%. The record originates from a study of radiotherapy plus CTLA-4 blockade in lung cancer. Study summary: Objective response rate was 18%; disease control rate, approximately 28%. Findings of the study overall: An expansion of tumor-derived TCR clones occurred in blood after radiotherapy plus ipilimumab. Increased serum interferon-beta after radiation also reportedly predicted response strongly.

Unmatched junction bases numbered 6, after V lost 4 bases and J lost 4 bases. The length of the CDR3 is 15 residues. Germline V gives CDR1 MNHEY, CDR2 SVGAGI. CTLA-4 blockade with ipilimumab, together with focal radiation, was given to patients with chemo-refractory metastatic non-small-cell lung cancer. Sequencing was performed on peripheral blood, taken from a patient treated with radiotherapy plus ipilimumab. The chain has TRBV6-5 and TRBJ1-1, with 10 bases matching TRBD1. The receptor was isolated from a human donor with non-small cell lung cancer whose response to radiotherapy plus ipilimumab could not be evaluated. The CDR3, as DNA: TGTGCCAGCAGTTGGGGACAGGGGCTGGTCACTGAAGCTTTCTTT. It encodes CASSWGQGLVTEAFF.